Listed below are T cell receptor beta chains from one sample, sequenced in a study of glioma-infiltrating T cells after dendritic cell vaccination. Some clones are missing from TCRdb's copy, which holds only in-frame ones; the method was immunoSEQ multiplex PCR. The profile shows under 130,000 clones, around 90% of them singletons. Sequences were derived from blood, sampled after dendritic cell vaccination. These TCRs come from a human donor with glioblastoma. Both conserved end residues are part of each CDR3. The D gene is left open where the match is weak. Clone size is not always given. Where it is, it says once, few, many or a class for expanded clones.

TRBD1	TRBJ2-7	NA	TRBV6-1	TGTGCCAGCACGACAGGGGCGGGCGAGCAGTACTTC	CASTTGAGEQYF
NA	TRBJ2-7	NA	TRBV6-1	TGTGCCAGCAGTGACAGAAGAGGCGACGAGCAGTACTTC	CASSDRRGDEQYF
TRBD1	TRBJ1-3	NA	TRBV30	TGTGCCGGGGGACAGGGGGTTGGTGGAAACACCATATATTTT	CAGGQGVGGNTIYF
TRBD2	TRBJ2-1	NA	TRBV7-3	TGTGCCAGCAGCTTAACCGGGAGGCCAAATGAGCAGTTCTTC	CASSLTGRPNEQFF
NA	TRBJ1-1	once	TRBV10-1	TGCGCCAGCAGTGGGACACTCAACACTGAAGCTTTCTTT	CASSGTLNTEAFF
TRBD1	TRBJ2-1	NA	TRBV4-1	TGCGCCAGCAGCCCCGTACAGGGGGTTTATAGCAATGAGCAGTTCTTC	CASSPVQGVYSNEQFF
NA	TRBJ2-2	once	TRBV19	TGTGCCAGTAGTACTGGGCGGAACACCGGGGAGCTGTTTTTT	CASSTGRNTGELFF
TRBD1	TRBJ1-1	NA	TRBV6-1	TGTGCCAGCAGTGGCACAGGAAGGGGGCTAACCGCTGAAGCTTTCTTT	CASSGTGRGLTAEAFF
TRBD2	TRBJ2-1	NA	TRBV7-9	TGTGCCAGCAGTTCCGGACTAGCGGGGGAGTACAATGAGCAGTTCTTC	CASSSGLAGEYNEQFF
NA	TRBJ2-7	NA	TRBV11-1	TGTGCCAGCAGCCCGAAGGGGCCTCCCTACGAGCAGTACTTC	CASSPKGPPYEQYF
TRBD1	TRBJ1-1	NA	TRBV10-3	TGTGCCATCAGGGGGACAGAGAACACTGAAGCTTTCTTT	CAIRGTENTEAFF
TRBD1	TRBJ2-7	NA	TRBV5-4	TGTGCCAGCAGCTCAGGGACAGACTACGAGCAGTACTTC	CASSSGTDYEQYF
NA	TRBJ2-7	NA	TRBV6-1	TGTGCCAGCAGTGATTTAGTTCGGGTAGGAACCCCCTACGAGCAGTACTTC	CASSDLVRVGTPYEQYF
TRBD1	TRBJ1-1	NA	TRBV30	TGTGCCTGGAGTGGGACAGGGATCGAAGCTTTCTTT	CAWSGTGIEAFF
NA	TRBJ1-1	NA	TRBV19	TGTGCCAGTAGTAACCCGACAGTCACGAACACTGAAGCTTTCTTT	CASSNPTVTNTEAFF
NA	TRBJ1-5	NA	TRBV30	TGTGCCTGGAGTGGTCACATTAGCAATCAGCCCCAGCATTTT	CAWSGHISNQPQHF
TRBD1	TRBJ2-5	NA	TRBV9	TGTGCCAGCAGCGCGAGTCCGGGGACAGGGGGTCAAGAGACCCAGTACTTC	CASSASPGTGGQETQYF
TRBD1	TRBJ2-5	NA	TRBV5-6	TGTGCCAGCAGCCCGACCGGGACAGGGGAGGAGGAGACCCAGTACTTC	CASSPTGTGEEETQYF
NA	TRBJ1-2	NA	TRBV6-1	TGTGCCAGCAGTGAAAACGGACTACTACAGGATGGCTACACCTTC	CASSENGLLQDGYTF
NA	TRBJ2-5	NA	TRBV5-6	TGTGCCAGCAGCTCATTTGACTATTCCCAAGAGACCCAGTACTTC	CASSSFDYSQETQYF
NA	TRBJ1-2	NA	TRBV9	TGTGCCAGCAGCGTACGGTTCAATGGGGGGGGTGACGTCTATGGCTACACCTTC	CASSVRFNGGGDVYGYTF
NA	TRBJ2-7	NA	TRBV6-5	TGTGCCAGCAGAGGGGGACAGCGGGCCTACGAGCAGTACTTC	CASRGGQRAYEQYF
NA	TRBJ2-1	NA	TRBV27	TGTGCCAGCAGTTTAGCGCCTCTAACCTACAATGAGCAGTTCTTC	CASSLAPLTYNEQFF
TRBD2	TRBJ2-7	NA	TRBV6-5	TGTGCCAGCAACCCGGCGGGAGGGCCAGACGAGCAGTACTTC	CASNPAGGPDEQYF
NA	TRBJ2-7	NA	TRBV5-1	TGCGCCAGCAGGTCTAATCGCCTTTACGAGCAGTACTTC	CASRSNRLYEQYF
TRBD1	TRBJ1-4	NA	TRBV28	TGTGCCAGCAGTACGACAGGGGCTAATGAAAAACTGTTTTTT	CASSTTGANEKLFF
TRBD1	TRBJ1-2	NA	TRBV19	TGTGCCAGTAGTTCCAACGACAGGGGCAATGGCTACACCTTC	CASSSNDRGNGYTF
NA	TRBJ2-4	few	TRBV6-1	TGTGCCAGCAGTGAAGAGGTTTCAGGCGCCCACTTAGGGTACTTC	CASSEEVSGAHLGYF
NA	TRBJ2-2	NA	TRBV9	TGTGCCAGCAGCGTAGGGGTGGGAGGTAGCACCGGGGAGCTGTTTTTT	CASSVGVGGSTGELFF
NA	TRBJ2-1	NA	TRBV4-1	TGCGCCAGCAGCCAAGTTGGTCGGTACAATGAGCAGTTCTTC	CASSQVGRYNEQFF
TRBD1	TRBJ1-6	few	TRBV6-1	TGTGCCAGCAGCTGGGGACAGGGCAATTCACCCCTCCACTTT	CASSWGQGNSPLHF
NA	TRBJ2-3	once	TRBV19	TGTGCCAGTAGTCTAAGGACAGAAGATACGCAGTATTTT	CASSLRTEDTQYF
NA	TRBJ2-3	NA	TRBV11-3	TGTGCCAGCGGCAAACTAGGGGATACGCAGTATTTT	CASGKLGDTQYF
NA	TRBJ1-5	NA	TRBV6-1	TGTGCCAGCAGTGAAGGGGGAGGGGAACAGCCCCAGCATTTT	CASSEGGGEQPQHF
NA	TRBJ2-2	NA	TRBV21-1	TGTGCCAGCAGCCTCGCGGGACAGGGCACCACCGGGGAGCTGTTTTTT	CASSLAGQGTTGELFF
NA	TRBJ2-1	NA	TRBV20-1	TGCAGTGCTAGAGATCGTAATGAGCAGTTCTTC	CSARDRNEQFF
NA	TRBJ1-2	NA	TRBV2	TGTGCCAGCTCAGCTAACTATGGCTACACCTTC	CASSANYGYTF
NA	TRBJ1-1	NA	TRBV2	TGTGCCAGCAGTGATCAGAGGGACACTGAAGCTTTCTTT	CASSDQRDTEAFF
NA	TRBJ2-7	NA	TRBV19	TGTGCCACACGGAGGGACTACGAGCAGTACTTC	CATRRDYEQYF
NA	TRBJ1-5	NA	TRBV11-2	TGTGCCAGCAGCCAAAGGGGGGGCGGCAATCAGCCCCAGCATTTT	CASSQRGGGNQPQHF
TRBD2	TRBJ2-1	NA	TRBV5-1	TGCGCCAGCAGCTTGGCCCTAGCGGGGGGCGGGGATGAGCAGTTCTTC	CASSLALAGGGDEQFF
TRBD2	TRBJ2-3	NA	TRBV7-8	TGTGCCAGCAGCACCCTTAGCGGGGGGGCTATCCCCACAGATACGCAGTATTTT	CASSTLSGGAIPTDTQYF
NA	TRBJ2-5	NA	TRBV5-1	TGCGCCAGCAGCTTGGTGGGAGAGGGAGAGACCCAGTACTTC	CASSLVGEGETQYF
TRBD2	TRBJ2-4	NA	TRBV5-1	TGCGCCAGCAGCTTGGGGACTAGCGGGGGGCCGATAGCCAAAAACATTCAGTACTTC	CASSLGTSGGPIAKNIQYF
NA	TRBJ1-5	NA	TRBV6-1	TGTGCCAGCAGCCCCAATAGCAATCAGCCCCAGCATTTT	CASSPNSNQPQHF
TRBD2	TRBJ2-7	NA	TRBV11-2	TGTGCCAGCACCTCAGCGGGGAGTATCTACGAGCAGTACTTC	CASTSAGSIYEQYF
NA	TRBJ2-1	NA	TRBV30	TGTGCCTGGAGTGTCGGGTATGAGCAGTTCTTC	CAWSVGYEQFF
TRBD1	TRBJ2-1	NA	TRBV19	TGTGCCAGTAGTGTCACAGGGGAGAATGAGCAGTTCTTC	CASSVTGENEQFF
NA	TRBJ2-7	NA	TRBV2	TGTGCCAGCAGTCGTATAGCGGCCCGCTCCTACGAGCAGTACTTC	CASSRIAARSYEQYF
NA	TRBJ1-1	NA	TRBV6-5	TGTGCCAGCTCCCGGGGAGGGTCTGAAGCTTTCTTT	CASSRGGSEAFF
TRBD1	TRBJ1-1	NA	TRBV25-1	TGTGCCAGCGCGACAGGGGTAAGGTCTGAAGCTTTCTTT	CASATGVRSEAFF
TRBD1	TRBJ1-2	few	TRBV14	TGTGCCAGCAGTCACAGGGGAAACTATGGCTACACCTTC	CASSHRGNYGYTF
NA	TRBJ2-7	NA	TRBV7-8	TGTGCCAGCAGCTCGTCGGACAGAACCTACGAGCAGTACTTC	CASSSSDRTYEQYF
NA	TRBJ1-2	NA	TRBV7-9	TGTGCCAGCAGCTTATCGGGGGGGCAAGGGGGCTATGGCTACACCTTC	CASSLSGGQGGYGYTF
TRBD2	TRBJ2-1	NA	TRBV7-9	TGTGCCAGCAGCCACCGGGGGACGGGAGGGGGTGAGCAGTTCTTC	CASSHRGTGGGEQFF
TRBD1	TRBJ2-7	once	TRBV10-2	TGCGCCAGCAGTGACCCTGGACAGGGGAGACCCTACGAGCAGTACTTC	CASSDPGQGRPYEQYF
TRBD1	TRBJ1-5	NA	TRBV27	TGTGCCAGCAGTTTATCGGGGACAGGGGATCAGCCCCAGCATTTT	CASSLSGTGDQPQHF
TRBD2	TRBJ2-7	NA	TRBV13	TGTGCCAGCAGCTTAGTAGCTAGCGGGAACTCCTACGAGCAGTACTTC	CASSLVASGNSYEQYF
NA	TRBJ1-6	NA	TRBV6-5	TGTGCCAGCAGCAACGGGGGTAATTCACCCCTCCACTTT	CASSNGGNSPLHF
TRBD1	TRBJ2-3	NA	TRBV5-6	TGTGCCAGCAGCTTTTGGACAGGCCGTATGGGGGATACGCAGTATTTT	CASSFWTGRMGDTQYF